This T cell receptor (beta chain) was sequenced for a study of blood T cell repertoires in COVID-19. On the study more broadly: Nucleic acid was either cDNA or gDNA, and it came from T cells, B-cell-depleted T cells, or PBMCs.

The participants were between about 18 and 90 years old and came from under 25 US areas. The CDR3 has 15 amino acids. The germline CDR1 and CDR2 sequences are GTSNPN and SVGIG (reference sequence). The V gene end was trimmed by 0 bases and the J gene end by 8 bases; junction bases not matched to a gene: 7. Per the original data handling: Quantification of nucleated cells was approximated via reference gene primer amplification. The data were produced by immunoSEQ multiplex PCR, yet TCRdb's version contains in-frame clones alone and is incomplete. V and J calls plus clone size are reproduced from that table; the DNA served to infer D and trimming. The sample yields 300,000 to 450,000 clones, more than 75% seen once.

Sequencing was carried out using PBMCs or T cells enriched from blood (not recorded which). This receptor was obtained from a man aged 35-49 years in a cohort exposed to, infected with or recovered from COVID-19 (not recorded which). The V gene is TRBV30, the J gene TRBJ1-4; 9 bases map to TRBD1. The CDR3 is CAWSVPPQGAEKLFF. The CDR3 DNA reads TGTGCCTGGAGTGTACCGCCACAGGGGGCGGAAAAACTGTTTTTT.